These T cell receptor beta chains were read from a single sample in a study of OX40 agonist ivuxolimab in advanced cancers. Only in-frame clones appear in the TCRdb table, and some are missing; sequencing was by immunoSEQ multiplex PCR. The sample holds roughly 59,000 clones, more than 85% seen once. The source was CD4+ or CD8+ T cells sorted from blood, collected in a trial of the OX40 agonist ivuxolimab. The receptors stem from an adult with an advanced solid tumor such as melanoma, head and neck, liver or kidney cancer. The CDR3 runs from the conserved cysteine through the conserved F or W. D genes are given only for firm matches. Size tells how often a clone was seen (once, few, many) or the class of an expanded clone, and some rows leave it out.

NA	TRBV7-9	NA	TRBJ1-1	CASSPDERGLNTEAFF	TGTGCCAGCAGCCCAGATGAACGAGGGCTGAACACTGAAGCTTTCTTT
few	TRBV4-1	NA	TRBJ1-6	CASSQDPGWRSPLHF	TGCGCCAGCAGCCAAGATCCCGGGTGGCGATCACCCCTCCACTTT
once	TRBV10-2	NA	TRBJ2-3	CASSASASTDTQYF	TGCGCCAGCAGTGCTAGCGCAAGCACAGATACGCAGTATTTT
NA	TRBV2	NA	TRBJ2-3	CASSVRWETGTDTQYF	TGTGCCAGCAGTGTTCGGTGGGAGACGGGCACAGATACGCAGTATTTT
NA	TRBV7-9	TRBD2	TRBJ2-1	CASSLLAAGGNNEQFF	TGTGCCAGCAGCTTATTGGCAGCGGGGGGGAACAATGAGCAGTTCTTC
once	TRBV19	NA	TRBJ1-1	CASSNVVRARDEKAFF	TGTGCCAGTAGTAATGTCGTTCGAGCCCGAGACGAGAAAGCTTTCTTT
NA	TRBV7-9	NA	TRBJ2-1	CASSQVAWSPHEQFF	TGTGCCAGCAGCCAGGTGGCATGGTCCCCCCATGAGCAGTTCTTC
NA	TRBV7-3	TRBD1	TRBJ1-2	CASSPTGDYGYTF	TGTGCCAGCAGCCCTACAGGGGACTATGGCTACACCTTC
NA	TRBV7-2	TRBD1	TRBJ1-1	CASSLFQGAVTEAFF	TGTGCCAGCAGCTTGTTTCAGGGGGCGGTAACTGAAGCTTTCTTT
NA	TRBV7-9	NA	TRBJ2-7	CASSDRTSDVEQYF	TGTGCCAGCAGCGACAGGACTTCGGACGTCGAGCAGTACTTC
NA	TRBV7-9	TRBD1	TRBJ2-7	CASSKRTGASYEQYF	TGTGCCAGCAGCAAAAGGACAGGGGCCTCCTACGAGCAGTACTTC
NA	TRBV4-1	NA	TRBJ1-2	CASSQVLDTIFYGYTF	TGCGCCAGCAGCCAAGTTCTGGACACAATATTCTATGGCTACACCTTC
NA	TRBV9	TRBD1	TRBJ1-3	CASSVARDSSGNTIYF	TGTGCCAGCAGCGTAGCCCGGGACAGCTCTGGAAACACCATATATTTT
NA	TRBV11-2	NA	TRBJ1-1	CASSLGGGVNTEAFF	TGTGCCAGCAGCTTAGGCGGGGGGGTGAACACTGAAGCTTTCTTT
medium-sized	TRBV27	NA	TRBJ1-5	CASSVGGSSNQPQHF	TGTGCCAGCAGTGTGGGCGGGAGTAGCAATCAGCCCCAGCATTTT
NA	TRBV27	NA	TRBJ1-1	CASSGRGDEAFF	TGTGCCAGCAGCGGTAGAGGGGACGAAGCTTTCTTT
NA	TRBV5-5	NA	TRBJ2-1	CASSFGGGNEQFF	TGTGCCAGCAGCTTTGGGGGCGGGAATGAGCAGTTCTTC
NA	TRBV29-1	NA	TRBJ1-2	CSVWARNYGYTF	TGCAGCGTTTGGGCAAGAAACTATGGCTACACCTTC
once	TRBV6-4	NA	TRBJ2-2	CASSVRAGSDTGELFF	TGTGCCAGCAGTGTTCGGGCGGGGTCCGACACCGGGGAGCTGTTTTTT
NA	TRBV7-2	NA	TRBJ2-7	CASSTTSSYEQYF	TGTGCCAGCAGCACTACTAGCTCCTACGAGCAGTACTTC
NA	TRBV5-6	TRBD1	TRBJ2-1	CASSSIGQEVYNEQFF	TGTGCCAGCAGCTCCATCGGACAGGAGGTATACAATGAGCAGTTCTTC
NA	TRBV11-2	NA	TRBJ2-1	CASTLGPFEQFF	TGTGCCAGCACCCTTGGCCCCTTTGAGCAGTTCTTC
NA	TRBV7-9	NA	TRBJ1-6	CASSLEPVYNSPLHF	TGTGCCAGCAGCTTAGAACCGGTCTACAATTCACCCCTCCACTTT
NA	TRBV27	TRBD1	TRBJ1-1	CASSLDRGRTEAFF	TGTGCCAGCAGCCTCGACAGGGGGCGTACTGAAGCTTTCTTT
NA	TRBV13	NA	TRBJ1-2	CASSLGSNRGYTF	TGTGCCAGCAGCTTAGGTAGCAATCGGGGCTACACCTTC
NA	TRBV4-1	NA	TRBJ2-1	CASSQNLEQFF	TGCGCCAGCAGCCAAAATCTTGAGCAGTTCTTC
NA	TRBV5-4	NA	TRBJ1-1	CASSSGYLNTEAFF	TGTGCCAGCAGCTCAGGGTACTTGAACACTGAAGCTTTCTTT
NA	TRBV11-2	NA	TRBJ1-1	CASSFLARGTEAFF	TGTGCCAGCAGCTTTTTGGCGAGGGGCACTGAAGCTTTCTTT
once	TRBV5-1	NA	TRBJ1-2	CASSQDAYGYTF	TGCGCCAGCAGCCAGGACGCCTATGGCTACACCTTC
NA	TRBV2	TRBD2	TRBJ2-7	CATIDSGNYEQYF	TGTGCCACCATCGATAGCGGGAACTACGAGCAGTACTTC
NA	TRBV27	NA	TRBJ2-7	CASKYRSSYEQYF	TGTGCCAGCAAATACAGGTCCTCCTACGAGCAGTACTTC
NA	TRBV11-2	NA	TRBJ2-3	CASSPRIDSTDTQYF	TGTGCCAGCAGCCCGCGCATAGATAGCACAGATACGCAGTATTTT
many	TRBV15	NA	TRBJ1-1	CATSRSGFSEAFF	TGTGCCACCAGCAGATCAGGGTTCAGTGAAGCTTTCTTT
NA	TRBV29-1	TRBD1	TRBJ2-7	CSVEMGQGDEQYF	TGCAGCGTTGAAATGGGACAGGGGGACGAGCAGTACTTC
NA	TRBV27	NA	TRBJ1-1	CASSLIPGRRNTEAFF	TGTGCCAGCAGTTTGATCCCGGGACGGAGAAACACTGAAGCTTTCTTT
NA	TRBV7-9	NA	TRBJ2-7	CASSLDSSYEQYF	TGTGCCAGCAGCTTAGATTCTAGCTACGAGCAGTACTTC
NA	TRBV27	TRBD2	TRBJ2-1	CASSLSVAGSNEQFF	TGTGCCAGCAGTTTATCGGTAGCGGGATCAAATGAGCAGTTCTTC
NA	TRBV7-8	NA	TRBJ1-5	CASTTALNQPQHF	TGTGCCAGCACAACAGCCCTCAATCAGCCCCAGCATTTT
few	TRBV19	TRBD2	TRBJ2-7	CASSIRGDSIYYEQYF	TGTGCCAGTAGTATCCGGGGGGACTCGATTTACTACGAGCAGTACTTC
many	TRBV11-1	NA	TRBJ2-1	CASYPATGGVYNEQFF	TGTGCCAGTTATCCGGCGACGGGGGGCGTCTACAATGAGCAGTTCTTC
NA	TRBV2	TRBD2	TRBJ2-3	CASSHRILAGGLRDTQYF	TGTGCCAGCAGTCACCGAATTCTAGCGGGGGGACTGAGAGATACGCAGTATTTT
NA	TRBV5-4	NA	TRBJ1-1	CASSFGRQGEAFF	TGTGCCAGCAGCTTTGGTAGGCAGGGAGAAGCTTTCTTT
NA	TRBV7-9	NA	TRBJ1-2	CASSFSYGYTF	TGTGCCAGCAGCTTCAGCTATGGCTACACCTTC
NA	TRBV29-1	NA	TRBJ2-1	CSVDGQSSYNEQFF	TGCAGCGTTGATGGTCAAAGCTCCTACAATGAGCAGTTCTTC
NA	TRBV2	NA	TRBJ2-7	CASSEALLDSYSYEQYF	TGTGCCAGCAGTGAAGCGCTTCTGGACAGCTACTCCTACGAGCAGTACTTC
NA	TRBV27	NA	TRBJ2-1	CASSLQRGITEQFF	TGTGCCAGCAGCCTTCAACGCGGGATTACTGAGCAGTTCTTC
NA	TRBV6-5	TRBD1	TRBJ2-5	CASLRAGGVQETQYF	TGTGCCAGCTTAAGGGCAGGGGGTGTTCAAGAGACCCAGTACTTC
NA	TRBV4-1	TRBD1	TRBJ1-2	CASSQDVGEGASYGYTF	TGCGCCAGCAGCCAAGATGTGGGCGAGGGGGCATCGTATGGCTACACCTTC
NA	TRBV4-2	NA	TRBJ1-4	CASSPRRVNEKLFF	TGTGCCAGCAGTCCGCGAAGGGTTAACGAAAAACTGTTTTTT
few	TRBV6-4	TRBD1	TRBJ1-2	CASSDSETGVHGYTF	TGTGCCAGCAGTGACTCCGAGACAGGGGTACATGGCTACACCTTC
NA	TRBV5-4	NA	TRBJ1-1	CASSLVYGRADTEAFF	TGTGCCAGCAGCTTGGTTTACGGCCGGGCGGACACTGAAGCTTTCTTT
NA	TRBV10-3	TRBD1	TRBJ2-7	CAISPGQGDHEQYF	TGTGCCATCAGTCCGGGACAGGGGGACCACGAGCAGTACTTC
NA	TRBV29-1	TRBD1	TRBJ1-2	CSVPDRVGGYTF	TGCAGCGTACCAGACAGGGTGGGGGGCTACACCTTC
NA	TRBV15	NA	TRBJ2-5	CATSRDGSYETQYF	TGTGCCACCAGCAGAGATGGTAGTTATGAGACCCAGTACTTC
NA	TRBV4-1	NA	TRBJ2-5	CASSRVGLPETQYF	TGCGCCAGCAGCCGGGTGGGGTTACCAGAGACCCAGTACTTC
NA	TRBV27	TRBD1	TRBJ2-3	CASSSDREHTHTDTQYF	TGTGCCAGCAGTTCGGACAGGGAACACACACACACAGATACGCAGTATTTT
NA	TRBV27	TRBD1	TRBJ2-1	CASSRLGQVGHNEQFF	TGTGCCAGCAGTCGCCTCGGACAGGTTGGACACAATGAGCAGTTCTTC
once	TRBV9	NA	TRBJ2-3	CASSVDEDEGDTQYF	TGTGCCAGCAGCGTAGATGAGGACGAGGGAGATACGCAGTATTTT
NA	TRBV10-2	TRBD2	TRBJ2-5	CASSESHSGLAGGPGETQYF	TGCGCCAGCAGTGAGTCGCACAGCGGACTAGCGGGGGGGCCCGGAGAGACCCAGTACTTC
NA	TRBV11-2	NA	TRBJ1-1	CASTLGVMNTEAFF	TGTGCCAGCACCCTCGGAGTCATGAACACTGAAGCTTTCTTT